The entry that follows covers one T cell receptor (beta chain) sequence. Single viable CD3+CD4+CD8-CD45RO+ cells were sorted as the memory CD4+ T cells. This table comes from immunoSEQ multiplex PCR, and its TCRdb copy is limited to in-frame clones, with some not included. The repertoire includes 40,000 or so clones, about 79% of them detected once, and approximately 1.2% sits in the top ten. V was clipped by 1 base and J by 5 bases, with 15 bases between them. The CDR3 has 15 residues. CDR1 and CDR2 (germline): SGHKS, YYEKEE (reference sequence). This entry is derived from a study of memory CD4+ T cells and cytomegalovirus serostatus. Background on the study: This sample comes from healthy Belgian adults, about nine CMV seropositive, approximately 22 seronegative.

The TCR was taken from an adult in good health and CMV-seronegative. The sequenced sample consisted of memory CD4+ T cells from blood. The chain recombines TRBV5-5 with TRBJ1-2; D unresolved. CDR3 region: CASSLLQTWKYGYTF. As DNA, the CDR3 is TGTGCCAGCAGCTTGTTGCAGACGTGGAAATATGGCTACACCTTC.